These 11 T cell receptor beta chains came from one sample sequenced in a study of cytomegalovirus exposure and HLA in healthy donors. The PCR used 60 Vbeta and 13 Jbeta primers. Using immunoSEQ multiplex PCR, the repertoire was profiled, and TCRdb retains in-frame clones only, with some absent. The sample shows around 80,000 clones, roughly a tenth of them seen only once. The sample taken for sequencing was PBMCs. These receptor sequences come from a man aged 55 to 70 in good health and CMV-seropositive.

The rearrangement uses TRBV5-6 and TRBJ2-4, with 10 bases that match TRBD2. The CDR3 length is 16 residues. Germline loops: CDR1 SGHDT, CDR2 YYEEEE. V shed 4 bases and J 9 bases; nucleotides not matched to a gene: 13. The CDR3 is CASSRERGGDLGIQYF. For the CDR3, the DNA is TGTGCCAGCAGCCGGGAGCGGGGGGGAGACCTCGGCATTCAGTACTTC.

J is TRBJ2-1 and V is TRBV19; 7 nucleotides agree with TRBD1. The V and J ends lost 6 bases and 8 bases, in that order; junction bases with no gene match: 13. The germline V gene encodes CDR1 LNHDA and CDR2 SQIVND (reference sequence). The CDR3 contains 15 residues. For the CDR3, the DNA is TGTGCCAGTAGCATTCCCGGGACAGCTGGATATGAGCAGTTCTTC. Encoded protein: CASSIPGTAGYEQFF.

This chain connects TRBV7-3 to TRBJ2-3; 12 bases are shared with TRBD2. Germline V CDR1 and CDR2: SGHTA, FQGTGA. V trimming: 4 bases; J trimming: 2 bases; junction bases outside the gene matches: 4. The CDR3 has 16 amino acids. The CDR3 coding sequence is TGTGCCAGCAGCTCGAGACTAGCGGGGGCCACAGATACGCAGTATTTT. This codes for CASSSRLAGATDTQYF.

The chain links TRBV6-5 to TRBJ1-1, with TRBD1 as a possible D gene (5 bases). Germline V gives CDR1 MNHEY, CDR2 SVGAGI. This CDR3 has 15 residues. Trimming removed 5 bases at V and 4 bases at J, with 17 bases between. Written as DNA, the CDR3 is TGTGCCAGCAGTCGGGACTATTCTGGGGGCACTGAAGCTTTCTTT. This codes for CASSRDYSGGTEAFF.

The V call is TRBV13, the J call TRBJ1-4, with 7 bases matching TRBD1. V shed 5 bases, J shed 3 bases, and the junction held 6 bases outside the gene matches. Germline CDR1 reads PRHDT; CDR2 reads FYEKMQ (reference sequence). This CDR3 is 15 amino acids long. CDR3 nucleotides: TGTGCCAGCAGCCAAAGACAGGGCCCTAATGAAAAACTGTTTTTT. Translated, it gives CASSQRQGPNEKLFF.

This chain links TRBV7-2 with TRBJ1-1; D may be TRBD1 (5 bases). This CDR3 contains 15 residues. CDR1 SGHTA and CDR2 FQGNSA come from the germline V gene. V shed 4 bases and J shed 1 base, with 13 bases lying between them. This CDR3 reads CASSWHGGENTEAFF. The CDR3 coding sequence is TGTGCCAGCAGCTGGCACGGGGGGGAGAACACTGAAGCTTTCTTT.

A few counts support this clone. The genes are TRBV28 and TRBJ2-2, with D tentatively TRBD1 (5 bases). CDR1 MDHEN and CDR2 SYDVKM come from the germline V gene. The CDR3 is 14 residues long. The V end lost 6 bases, the J end lost 7 bases, and 15 bases lay between the germline ends. The CDR3 reads CASRTAGRHGELFF. The CDR3 region has the DNA TGTGCCAGCAGGACAGCTGGTCGGCACGGGGAGCTGTTTTTT. The full variable domain, in which reference TRBV28 and TRBJ2-2 provide the parts outside the CDR3, is DVKVTQSSRYLVKRTGEKVFLECVQDMDHENMFWYRQDPGLGLRLIYFSYDVKMKEKGDIPEGYSVSREKKERFSLILESASTNQTSMYLCASRTAGRHGELFFGEGSRLTVL.

The gene calls are TRBV5-1 and TRBJ1-5; the D gene is possibly TRBD1 (5 bases). Per the germline V gene, CDR1 is SGHRS and CDR2 is YFSETQ. V lost 1 base and J 1 base, leaving 9 bases between the germline ends. The CDR3 extends over 15 amino acids. The CDR3, as DNA: TGCGCCAGCAGCTTGACGGGGGGGAGCAATCAGCCCCAGCATTTT. Its translation is CASSLTGGSNQPQHF.

V usage is TRBV18 and J usage is TRBJ2-7, with D tentatively TRBD1 (6 bases). The CDR3 covers 15 residues. In germline, CDR1 is KGHSH, CDR2 LQKENI. Trimming removed 6 bases at V and 10 bases at J, with 25 bases between. CDR3 bases: TGTGCCAGCTCCCACTTCCGTGGGGGCCCCCTCCATCAGTACGTC. This codes for CASSHFRGGPLHQYV.

The chain has TRBV6-1 and TRBJ1-4, with D perhaps TRBD1 (5 bases). The CDR3 consists of 15 residues. Looked up from germline, CDR1 is MNHNS and CDR2 is SASEGT. Deletions cut 4 bases from V and 3 bases from J, with 12 bases between. CDR3 nucleotides: TGTGCCAGCAGTGTGTTTGGAGGGGCTAATGAAAAACTGTTTTTT. Amino acid sequence: CASSVFGGANEKLFF.

The V gene is TRBV19, the J gene TRBJ2-7; maybe TRBD2 (6 bases). Looked up from germline, CDR1 is LNHDA and CDR2 is SQIVND (reference sequence). The CDR3 has 14 residues. The ends were cut back, 8 bases at V and 0 bases at J, with 14 bases in the middle. CDR3 in amino acids: CASSGGRGSYEQYF. The CDR3 DNA follows: TGTGCCAGTTCCGGGGGACGTGGCTCCTACGAGCAGTACTTC.